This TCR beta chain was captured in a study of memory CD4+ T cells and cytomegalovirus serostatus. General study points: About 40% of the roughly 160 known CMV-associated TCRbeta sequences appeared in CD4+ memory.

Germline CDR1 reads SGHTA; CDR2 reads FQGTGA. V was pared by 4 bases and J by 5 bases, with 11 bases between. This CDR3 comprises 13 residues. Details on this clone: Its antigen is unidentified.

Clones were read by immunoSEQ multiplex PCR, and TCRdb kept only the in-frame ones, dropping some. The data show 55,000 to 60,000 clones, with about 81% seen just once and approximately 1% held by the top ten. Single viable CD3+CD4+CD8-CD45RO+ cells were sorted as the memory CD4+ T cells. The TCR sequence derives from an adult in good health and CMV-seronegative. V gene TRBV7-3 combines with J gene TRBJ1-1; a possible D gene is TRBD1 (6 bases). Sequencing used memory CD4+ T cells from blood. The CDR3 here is CASSSGQSTEAFF. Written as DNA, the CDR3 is TGTGCCAGCAGCTCCGGACAGTCTACTGAAGCTTTCTTT.